The T cell receptor beta chain under discussion was sequenced for a study of blood T cell repertoires in COVID-19. Looking at the study overall: The origin of the acute and convalescent COVID-19 samples was the United States, Italy and Spain.

The data were produced by immunoSEQ multiplex PCR, yet TCRdb's version contains in-frame clones alone and is incomplete. This table holds about 200,000 clones, about 90% found once. The Seattle patients, enrolled during active infection, were followed longitudinally. Germline CDR1 is LGHNA and CDR2 is YSLEER. The CDR3 extends over 15 amino acids. Deletions cut 4 bases from V and 2 bases from J, with 14 bases between. This sequence joins TRBV4-3 and TRBJ1-1, with D maybe TRBD1 (6 bases). The origin of this receptor is a man aged 60 to 75 with COVID-19, enrolled during active disease. The sample taken for sequencing was peripheral blood. DNA of the CDR3: TGCGCCAGCAGCCGGTACAGGGCTGGTAACACTGAAGCTTTCTTT. It is translated as CASSRYRAGNTEAFF.